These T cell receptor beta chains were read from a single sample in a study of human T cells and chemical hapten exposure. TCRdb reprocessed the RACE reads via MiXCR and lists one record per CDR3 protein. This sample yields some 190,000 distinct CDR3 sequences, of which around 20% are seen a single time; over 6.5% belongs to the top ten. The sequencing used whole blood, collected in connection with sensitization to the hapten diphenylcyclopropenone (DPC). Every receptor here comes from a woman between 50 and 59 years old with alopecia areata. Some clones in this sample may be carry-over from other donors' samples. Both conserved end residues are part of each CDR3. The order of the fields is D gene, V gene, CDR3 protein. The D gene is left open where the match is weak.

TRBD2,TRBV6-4,CASSLFSGSEDTQYF
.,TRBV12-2,CASRSGLAGGFHEQYF
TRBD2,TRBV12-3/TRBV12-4,CASRLAGGQETQYF
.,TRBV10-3,CAISESQGGSYNEQFF
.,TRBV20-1,CSAMGGTEAFF
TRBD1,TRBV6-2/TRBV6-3,CASSYPGQGRNNEQFF
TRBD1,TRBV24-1,CATSDRTGEETQYF
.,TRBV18,CASSPPDYGYTF
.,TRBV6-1,CASRETVQFF
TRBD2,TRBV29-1,CSVGTSGHYEQYF
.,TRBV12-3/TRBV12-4,CASSLRENTEAFF
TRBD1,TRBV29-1,CSVGNRGPIGELFF
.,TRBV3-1,CASSQAVQGRGNTIYF
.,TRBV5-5,CASSFSRDTEAFF
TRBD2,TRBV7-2,CASSLSGTRYNEQFF
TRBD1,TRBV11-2,CASSAGTGYSHEQYF
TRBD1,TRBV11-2,CASSFRGPSYNEQFF
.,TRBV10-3,CAISETMPDTEAFF
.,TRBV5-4,CASSLPGPGHLNTEAFF
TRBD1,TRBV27,CASSLGDRNNEQFF
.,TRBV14,CASSQGYGNTEAFF
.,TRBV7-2,CASSLGGRQPYEQYF
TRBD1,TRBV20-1,CSARDQGGEVNTEAFF
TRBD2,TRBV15,CATQNSGSGTGELFF
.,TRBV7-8,CASSYLESGKNEQYF
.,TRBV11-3,CASSSPGNGELFF
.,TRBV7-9,CASTHRGRSYTGELFF
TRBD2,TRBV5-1,CASSFLADLSSYEQYF
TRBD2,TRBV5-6,CASSKTSGRSETQYF
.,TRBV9,CASSVAQTGNTGELFF
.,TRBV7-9,CASSLLEGNYGYTF
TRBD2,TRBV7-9,CASSPPLAGVYNEQFF
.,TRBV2,CASSEARGGEAFF
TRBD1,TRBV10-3,CAIRDQGASGNTIYF
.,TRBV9,CASSGGRDNSPLHF
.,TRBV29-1,CSVDPGNSNYEQYF
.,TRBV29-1,CSASRGHQNTEAFF
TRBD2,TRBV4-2,CASSPLFLAGSYEQYF
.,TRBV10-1,CASSPQVLGNTDTQYF
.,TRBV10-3,CAISDTGPRGGYNEQFF
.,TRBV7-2,CASSLSDPRADTEAFF
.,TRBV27,CASKNSQGTGELFF
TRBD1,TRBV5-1,CASSLGQGAAGNTIYF
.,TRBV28,CASSWPSGELFF
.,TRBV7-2,CASSLGTPFQYF
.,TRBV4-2,CASSQDTGWTGELFF
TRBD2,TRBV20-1,CSAVTREGLAEQYF
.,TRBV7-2,CASSLVSGAQGEQFF
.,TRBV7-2,CASSLAIGNTGELFF
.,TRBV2,CASTPQRAYEQYF